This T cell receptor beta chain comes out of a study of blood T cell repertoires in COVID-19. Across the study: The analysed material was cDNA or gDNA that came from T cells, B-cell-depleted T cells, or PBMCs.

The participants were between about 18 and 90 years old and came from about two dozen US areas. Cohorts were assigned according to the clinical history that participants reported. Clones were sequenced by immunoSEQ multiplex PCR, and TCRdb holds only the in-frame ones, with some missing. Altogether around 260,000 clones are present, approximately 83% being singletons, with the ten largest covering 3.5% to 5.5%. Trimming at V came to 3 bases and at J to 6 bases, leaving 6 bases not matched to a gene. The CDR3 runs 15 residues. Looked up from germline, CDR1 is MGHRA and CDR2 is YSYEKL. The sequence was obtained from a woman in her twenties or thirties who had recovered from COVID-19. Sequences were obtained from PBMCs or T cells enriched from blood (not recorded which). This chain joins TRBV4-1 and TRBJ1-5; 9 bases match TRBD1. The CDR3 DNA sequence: TGCGCCAGCAGCCAGACCACAGGGGGCAGTCAGCCCCAGCATTTT. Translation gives CASSQTTGGSQPQHF.